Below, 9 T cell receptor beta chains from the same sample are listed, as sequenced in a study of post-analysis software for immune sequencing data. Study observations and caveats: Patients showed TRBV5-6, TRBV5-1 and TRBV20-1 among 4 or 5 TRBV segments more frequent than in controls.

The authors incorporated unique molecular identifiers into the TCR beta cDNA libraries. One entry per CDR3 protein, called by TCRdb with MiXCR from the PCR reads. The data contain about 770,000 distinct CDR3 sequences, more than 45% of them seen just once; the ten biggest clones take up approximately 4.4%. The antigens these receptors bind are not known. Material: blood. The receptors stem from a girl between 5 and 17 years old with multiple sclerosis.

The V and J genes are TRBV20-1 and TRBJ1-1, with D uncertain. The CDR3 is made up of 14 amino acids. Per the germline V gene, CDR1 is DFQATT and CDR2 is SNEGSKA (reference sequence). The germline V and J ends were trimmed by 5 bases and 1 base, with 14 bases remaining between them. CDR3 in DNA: TGCAGTGCTTTCCCGGATATTGGGAACACTGAAGCTTTCTTT. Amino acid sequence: CSAFPDIGNTEAFF.

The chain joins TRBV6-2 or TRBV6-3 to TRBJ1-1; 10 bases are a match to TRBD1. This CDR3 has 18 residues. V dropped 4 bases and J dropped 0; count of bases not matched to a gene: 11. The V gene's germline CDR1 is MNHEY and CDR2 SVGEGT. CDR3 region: CASSFPRQGAILNTEAFF. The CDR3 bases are TGTGCCAGCAGTTTCCCTCGACAGGGGGCAATTCTGAACACTGAAGCTTTCTTT.

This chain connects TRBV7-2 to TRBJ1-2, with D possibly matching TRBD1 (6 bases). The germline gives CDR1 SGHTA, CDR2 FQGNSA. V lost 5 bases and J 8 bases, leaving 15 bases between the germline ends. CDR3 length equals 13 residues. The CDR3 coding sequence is TGTGCCAGCAGCCCCTGGTCGCAGGGGGGCTACACCTTC. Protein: CASSPWSQGGYTF.

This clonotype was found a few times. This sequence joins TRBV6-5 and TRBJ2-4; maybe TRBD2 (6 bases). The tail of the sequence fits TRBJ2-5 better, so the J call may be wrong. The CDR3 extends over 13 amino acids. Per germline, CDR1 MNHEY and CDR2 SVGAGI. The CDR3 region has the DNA TGTGCCAGCACGCTTGCGGGAAGGGGGACCCAGTACTTC. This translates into CASTLAGRGTQYF.

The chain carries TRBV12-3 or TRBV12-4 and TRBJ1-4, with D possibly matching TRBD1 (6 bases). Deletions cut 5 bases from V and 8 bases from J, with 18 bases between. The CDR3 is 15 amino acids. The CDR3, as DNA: TGTGCCAGCAGTGCATCAGGGGCGATCCGGGAAAAACTGTTTTTT. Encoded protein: CASSASGAIREKLFF.

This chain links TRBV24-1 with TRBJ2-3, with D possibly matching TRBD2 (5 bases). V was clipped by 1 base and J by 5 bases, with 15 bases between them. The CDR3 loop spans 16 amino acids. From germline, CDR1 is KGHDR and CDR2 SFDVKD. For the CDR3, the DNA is TGTGCCACCAGTGATTTCGGTGGAGGACGGATAGATACGCAGTATTTT. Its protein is CATSDFGGGRIDTQYF.

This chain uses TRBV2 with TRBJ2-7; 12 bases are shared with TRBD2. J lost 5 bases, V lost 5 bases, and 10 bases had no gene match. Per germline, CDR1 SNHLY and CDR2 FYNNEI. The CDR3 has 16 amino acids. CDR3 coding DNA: TGTGCCAGCAGTCCCAACCGACTAGCGGGAGATCACGAGCAGTACTTC. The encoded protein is CASSPNRLAGDHEQYF.

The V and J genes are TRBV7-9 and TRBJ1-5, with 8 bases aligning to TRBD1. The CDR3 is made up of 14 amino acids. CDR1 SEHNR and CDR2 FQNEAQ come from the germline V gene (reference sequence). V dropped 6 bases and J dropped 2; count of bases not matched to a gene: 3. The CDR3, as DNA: TGTGCCAGCAGTTCGGACAGGGGCAATCAGCCCCAGCATTTT. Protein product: CASSSDRGNQPQHF.

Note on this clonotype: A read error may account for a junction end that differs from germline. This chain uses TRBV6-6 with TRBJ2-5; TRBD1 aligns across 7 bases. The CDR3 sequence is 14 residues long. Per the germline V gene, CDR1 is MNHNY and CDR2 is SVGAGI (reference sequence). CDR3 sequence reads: CASSSAGGWETQYF. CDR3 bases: TGTGCCAGCAGTTCGGCAGGGGGATGGGAGACCCAATACTTC.